Listed here are 21 T cell receptor beta chains from one sample, sequenced in a study of identical twins. Each CDR3 protein is one row after TCRdb ran MiXCR on the 5' RACE reads. The data hold around 250,000 distinct CDR3 sequences, with 5% to 7% observed a single time. The sample was also reused in another study, on T cells expressing NK-cell markers.

What was sequenced was CD8+ T cells sorted from blood. The source of these receptors is a woman between 18 and 29 years old in good health.

This clonotype has at least ten counts. The chain combines TRBV5-1 with TRBJ2-7; either TRBD1 or TRBD2 may supply D (5 bases each). Per the germline V gene, CDR1 is SGHRS and CDR2 is YFSETQ. The CDR3 loop spans 14 amino acids. The V and J ends lost 0 bases and 1 base respectively, with 8 bases between them. This CDR3 reads CASSLGGVSYEQYF. The DNA of the CDR3 is TGCGCCAGCAGCTTGGGAGGGGTATCCTACGAGCAGTACTTC.

This clonotype was found many times. The chain joins TRBV7-8 to TRBJ2-7; 8 nucleotides align to TRBD2. The junction had 14 bases not matched to a gene; V was cut back by 2 bases and J by 2 bases. Germline CDR1 reads SGHVS; CDR2 reads FQNEAQ. CDR3 length: 18 amino acids. CDR3 loop: CASSLSALLAERAYEQYF. The CDR3 nucleotides are TGTGCCAGCAGCTTATCCGCCTTACTAGCGGAGAGGGCCTACGAGCAGTACTTC.

This chain uses TRBV5-1 with TRBJ2-6; D ambiguous. CDR1 SGHRS and CDR2 YFSETQ come from the germline V gene. This CDR3 comprises 16 residues. Trimming took 7 bases from V and 1 from J, leaving 15 bases between them. CDR3: CASSYSPLSGANVLTF. The CDR3 DNA is TGCGCCAGCTCATACTCACCTCTTTCTGGGGCCAACGTCCTGACTTTC.

This clonotype was seen a few times. The CDR3 here is CASSLSRRVDGYTF. CDR3 bases: TGTGCCAGCAGTTTGAGCCGCCGGGTGGATGGCTACACCTTC. This sequence joins TRBV27 and TRBJ1-2; no clear D. The V gene's germline CDR1 is MNHEY and CDR2 SMNVEV (reference sequence). Trimming cost V 3 bases and J 6 bases, with 14 bases left between them. The CDR3 totals 14 residues.

This chain uses TRBV27 with TRBJ2-1; D is ambiguous. V was clipped by 3 bases and J by 5 bases, with 14 bases between them. CDR3 length: 15 residues. Germline CDR1 and CDR2: MNHEY and SMNVEV (reference sequence). CDR3 amino acids: CASSFFWSPNNEQFF. In nucleotides, the CDR3 is TGTGCCAGCAGTTTTTTCTGGTCCCCCAACAATGAGCAGTTCTTC.

This clonotype was seen a few times. This rearrangement joins TRBV6-5 to TRBJ2-5, with 10 nucleotides matching TRBD2. This CDR3 has 16 residues. CDR1 is MNHEY and CDR2 is SVGAGI in the germline V gene. V trimming: 3 bases; J trimming: 5 bases; junction bases outside the gene matches: 9. Here the CDR3 reads CASSYWEREGLETQYF. The DNA of the CDR3 is TGTGCCAGCAGTTATTGGGAGCGGGAGGGCCTTGAGACCCAGTACTTC.

The chain has TRBV12-3 or TRBV12-4 and TRBJ2-7; the D gene could be TRBD1 or TRBD2 (6 bases each). CDR3 length equals 14 residues. Between the trimmed V and J ends, which lost 9 bases and 0 bases, there was a span of 15 bases. The CDR3 nucleotides are TGTGCCAGGGGGGGCGGACTAACCTCCTACGAGCAGTACTTC. As protein: CARGGGLTSYEQYF.

This rearrangement joins TRBV3-1 to TRBJ2-5; TRBD2 agrees at 7 bases. V was pared by 1 base and J by 5 bases, with 7 bases of the junction left unmatched. There are 15 residues in the CDR3. From germline, CDR1 is LGHDT and CDR2 YNNKEL (reference sequence). CDR3 in DNA: TGTGCCAGCAGCCAAGTCGGGGGGTCTCGGGAGACCCAGTACTTC. Amino acids: CASSQVGGSRETQYF.

This clonotype occurred a few times. The rearrangement uses TRBV4-3 and TRBJ2-3; D may be TRBD2 (7 bases). Trimming left V 0 bases short and J 2 bases short, with 12 bases between. This CDR3 contains 16 residues. CDR1 is LGHNA and CDR2 is YSLEER in the germline V gene. CDR3 loop: CASSQDGAGATDTQYF. Written as DNA, the CDR3 is TGCGCCAGCAGCCAAGATGGGGCGGGGGCCACAGATACGCAGTATTTT.

This clonotype was seen many times. This rearrangement joins TRBV10-3 to TRBJ1-1; 7 positions agree with TRBD1. Unmatched junction bases numbered 7, after V lost 0 bases and J lost 0 bases. Germline CDR1 and CDR2: ENHRY and SYGVKD. The CDR3 is made up of 17 amino acids. This CDR3 reads CAISESHRGDVNTEAFF. The CDR3 nucleotides are TGTGCCATCAGTGAGTCGCACAGGGGAGACGTGAACACTGAAGCTTTCTTT.

This clonotype appeared many times. The genes are TRBV3-1 and TRBJ2-1; 7 nucleotides line up with TRBD2. Germline V gene lookup returns CDR1 LGHDT and CDR2 YNNKEL (reference sequence). The CDR3 runs to 20 residues. After removal of 1 base from V and 0 bases from J, the junction contained 15 bases not matched to a gene. The CDR3 loop is CASSQVPGTNPYSSYNEQFF. The CDR3, as DNA: TGTGCCAGCAGCCAAGTCCCCGGGACTAACCCCTATAGCTCCTACAATGAGCAGTTCTTC.

V gene TRBV9 combines with J gene TRBJ2-1, with TRBD1 matching 11 bases. Germline-derived CDR1 and CDR2 are SGDLS and YYNGEE. V was pared by 2 bases and J by 6 bases, with 1 base of the junction left unmatched. This CDR3 is 14 amino acids long. The CDR3 here is CASSVGTGGNEQFF. The CDR3 nucleotides read TGTGCCAGCAGCGTTGGGACAGGGGGCAATGAGCAGTTCTTC.

In its sample, this clonotype was seen many times. The chain uses TRBV5-1 and TRBJ2-7; 11 positions agree with TRBD2. Looked up from germline, CDR1 is SGHRS and CDR2 is YFSETQ. The V segment lost 0 bases and the J segment 4 bases; nucleotides outside the gene matches: 6. This CDR3 spans 16 amino acids. In nucleotides, the CDR3 is TGCGCCAGCAGCTTGGATCCTAGCGGGGGGAGTTACGAGCAGTACTTC. Translation gives CASSLDPSGGSYEQYF.

This clonotype was observed a handful of times. The CDR3, as DNA: TGTGCCAGCAGTTACTCCCTAGGGGGGGGGAATGAGCAGTTCTTC. It yields the protein CASSYSLGGGNEQFF. The chain carries TRBV6-5 and TRBJ2-1; TRBD2 might be the D (7 bases). Germline V CDR1 and CDR2: MNHEY, SVGAGI. The CDR3 consists of 15 residues. Trimming stripped 0 bases from V and 7 bases from J, with 13 bases between.

This clonotype has more than one count but fewer than ten. The chain links TRBV13 to TRBJ2-7, with 8 bases that match TRBD2. CDR1 and CDR2 (germline): PRHDT, FYEKMQ (reference sequence). CDR3 size: 14 residues. V lost 5 bases to trimming and J lost 4 bases; unmatched junction nucleotides: 7. The CDR3 region is CASSTQRGLYEQYF. Written as DNA, the CDR3 is TGTGCCAGCAGCACTCAGCGGGGGCTTTACGAGCAGTACTTC.

In this sample, this clonotype turned up a few times. The chain carries TRBV6-6 and TRBJ2-7; D call uncertain. Germline V CDR1 and CDR2: MNHNY, SVGAGI (reference sequence). This CDR3 comprises 13 residues. V was pared by 6 bases and J by 2 bases, with 11 bases between. CDR3 nucleotides: TGTGCCAGCAGCCACCCCCTAGCCTACGAGCAGTACTTC. This encodes CASSHPLAYEQYF.

In this sample, this clonotype turned up many times. The gene calls are TRBV12-3 or TRBV12-4 and TRBJ2-1; the D gene is possibly TRBD2 (5 bases). The CDR3 totals 12 residues. V was cut by 6 bases and J by 8 bases, with 11 bases left in between. The CDR3 DNA is TGTGCCAGCAGCCCGAGGGTTGATGAGCAGTTCTTC. Translation: CASSPRVDEQFF.

CDR3 sequence: CASRSQTGSGPKGEQYF. The CDR3 DNA reads as TGTGCCAGCAGGTCCCAGACAGGATCTGGCCCAAAGGGCGAGCAGTACTTC. The chain carries TRBV7-4 and TRBJ2-7, with D perhaps matching TRBD1 (6 bases). There are 17 residues in the CDR3. The V end was cut by 6 bases, the J end by 6 bases, with 27 bases between. Germline CDR1 and CDR2: SGHVT and SQSDAQ.

J is TRBJ1-1 and V is TRBV11-3, with D possibly TRBD1 on 5 matching bases. Germline assignment: CDR1 SGHNT and CDR2 YENEEA. This CDR3 region has 14 residues. V was clipped by 4 bases and J by 1 base, with 10 bases between them. Here the CDR3 DNA reads TGTGCCAGCAGCTCTCCCGGGACGAACACTGAAGCTTTCTTT. It codes for CASSSPGTNTEAFF.

The rearrangement uses TRBV6-5 and TRBJ1-5, with D uncertain. CDR1 MNHEY and CDR2 SVGAGI come from the germline V gene. There are 14 residues in the CDR3. The V and J ends lost 2 bases and 4 bases respectively, with 9 bases between them. The CDR3 sequence is CASSYGRYNQPQHF. The CDR3 DNA follows: TGTGCCAGCAGTTACGGACGGTATAATCAGCCCCAGCATTTT.

There are a few counts of this clonotype. V and J are TRBV4-3 and TRBJ2-4; D not resolved. Germline V CDR1 and CDR2: LGHNA, YSLEER. The germline V and J ends were trimmed by 0 bases and 8 bases, with 17 bases remaining between them. The CDR3 runs 16 residues. The CDR3 DNA sequence: TGCGCCAGCAGCCAAGACGTCTTCCAAGTCGACTACATTCAGTACTTC. As protein: CASSQDVFQVDYIQYF.